The rows below give T cell receptor beta chains drawn from one sample of a study of vaccination effects on CD4 cells after COVID-19. For these receptors, no antigen is known. The protocol was immunoSEQ multiplex PCR, while the TCRdb copy is restricted to in-frame clones and leaves out a portion. The profile covers around 46,000 clones, with approximately 70% appearing a single time and 4.5% to 6% taken by the ten largest. The source was CD4+ T cells from PBMCs cultured without peptide, collected before COVID-19 vaccination. These receptors were collected from a human donor who received a COVID-19 vaccine. Each CDR3 is given with its conserved first and last residue. The D gene is left open where the match is weak. Size values are once, few and many counts, or a class for expanded clones, and some rows have none.

J: TRBJ1-5
size: few
D: -
V: TRBV7-8
DNA: TGTGCCAGCAGCTTAGAGTCAGGGTTCACCCAGCCCCAGCATTTT
CDR3: CASSLESGFTQPQHF

J: TRBJ1-1
size: -
D: -
V: TRBV5-1
DNA: TGCGCCAGCAGCTTGGCCTCGGGGGGCGACACTGAAGCTTTCTTT
CDR3: CASSLASGGDTEAFF

J: TRBJ1-6
size: -
D: -
V: TRBV7-9
DNA: TGTGCCAGCTCGGAGGGTTCACCCCTCCACTTT
CDR3: CASSEGSPLHF

J: TRBJ2-1
size: once
D: -
V: TRBV5-1
DNA: TGCGCCAGCAGCTTGGGAGCAGGCAGGGGACACAATGAGCAGTTCTTC
CDR3: CASSLGAGRGHNEQFF

J: TRBJ2-1
size: -
D: -
V: TRBV11-3
DNA: TGTGCCAGCAGCCCCGGGGGCTCCTACAATGAGCAGTTCTTC
CDR3: CASSPGGSYNEQFF

J: TRBJ1-5
size: -
D: TRBD1
V: TRBV30
DNA: TGTGCCTGGAGTGTGACAGGGGCCAAAATCAATCAGCCCCAGCATTTT
CDR3: CAWSVTGAKINQPQHF

J: TRBJ2-2
size: -
D: -
V: TRBV20-1
DNA: TGCAGTGCTAGTTTCCAGGGGAACACCGGGGAGCTGTTTTTT
CDR3: CSASFQGNTGELFF

J: TRBJ1-5
size: -
D: -
V: TRBV27
DNA: TGTGCCAGCAGTTCAAGGGGAAGCAATCAGCCCCAGCATTTT
CDR3: CASSSRGSNQPQHF

J: TRBJ2-7
size: -
D: -
V: TRBV5-1
DNA: TGCGCCAGCAGCCCAGCTAGCGTCTACGAGCAGTACTTC
CDR3: CASSPASVYEQYF

J: TRBJ2-3
size: -
D: -
V: TRBV28
DNA: TGTGCCAGCAGTTTTCGTCGGCTAGCTGGCACAGATACGCAGTATTTT
CDR3: CASSFRRLAGTDTQYF

J: TRBJ2-2
size: -
D: -
V: TRBV6-6
DNA: TGTGCCAGCACTGCTAGTTTGGGCCCCGGGGAGCTGTTTTTT
CDR3: CASTASLGPGELFF

J: TRBJ2-1
size: once
D: TRBD2
V: TRBV14
DNA: TGTGCCAGCAGCCAAGACGGATTAGGGGGACTAGCGGGTTATGAGCAGTTCTTC
CDR3: CASSQDGLGGLAGYEQFF

J: TRBJ1-2
size: -
D: -
V: TRBV25-1
DNA: TGTGCCACCCAAAGGGGAAACTATGGCTACACCTTC
CDR3: CATQRGNYGYTF

J: TRBJ2-7
size: -
D: -
V: TRBV19
DNA: TGTGCCAGTAGCTTCAGCCTGAAGGACGAGCAGTACTTC
CDR3: CASSFSLKDEQYF

J: TRBJ1-2
size: -
D: -
V: TRBV7-7
DNA: TGTGCTAGCAGCCTTTCGTACCTGGACAGTACCTATGGCTACACCTTC
CDR3: CASSLSYLDSTYGYTF

J: TRBJ2-3
size: -
D: -
V: TRBV13
DNA: TGTGCCAGCAGCCCGGTATTAACCACAGATACGCAGTATTTT
CDR3: CASSPVLTTDTQYF

J: TRBJ2-7
size: -
D: -
V: TRBV11-2
DNA: TGTGCCAGCAGCTCGACAAAGGGCTACCCCTACGAGCAGTACTTC
CDR3: CASSSTKGYPYEQYF

J: TRBJ2-2
size: -
D: -
V: TRBV2
DNA: TGTGCCAGCAGTGAATTGAGAAACACCGGGGAGCTGTTTTTT
CDR3: CASSELRNTGELFF

J: TRBJ2-7
size: few
D: TRBD1
V: TRBV4-2
DNA: TGTGCCAGCAGCCAAGTACGCCCGACAGGGACCTATACCCGCGAGCAGTACTTC
CDR3: CASSQVRPTGTYTREQYF

J: TRBJ1-1
size: once
D: -
V: TRBV6-5
DNA: TGTGCCAGCTCTTTCTCTTTTTTGAACACTGAAGCTTTCTTT
CDR3: CASSFSFLNTEAFF

J: TRBJ2-7
size: -
D: TRBD1
V: TRBV2
DNA: TGTGCCAGCAGTGCGTACAGGGGTCCCTACGAGCAGTACTTC
CDR3: CASSAYRGPYEQYF

J: TRBJ1-1
size: -
D: TRBD1
V: TRBV5-1
DNA: TGCGCCAGCAGCTTGGGGCAGGGGGCTGAAGCTTTCTTT
CDR3: CASSLGQGAEAFF

J: TRBJ1-2
size: few
D: -
V: TRBV7-2
DNA: TGTGCCAGCAGCTTAACAGGGTTTGTCTATGGCTACACCTTC
CDR3: CASSLTGFVYGYTF

J: TRBJ2-2
size: once
D: -
V: TRBV27
DNA: TGTGCCAGTTTGCCCCGGGAAGGCCGAATGCGGGAGCTGTTTTTT
CDR3: CASLPREGRMRELFF

J: TRBJ1-2
size: -
D: TRBD1
V: TRBV5-6
DNA: TGTGCCAGCAGCTCCAGACAGGGGATCTATGGCTACACCTTC
CDR3: CASSSRQGIYGYTF

J: TRBJ2-2
size: -
D: -
V: TRBV11-3
DNA: TGTGCCAGCAGCTTAGCTGTGTGGGGATCGAACACCGGGGAGCTGTTTTTT
CDR3: CASSLAVWGSNTGELFF

J: TRBJ1-6
size: -
D: -
V: TRBV5-1
DNA: TGCGCCAGCAGGCAAGGGAACTCACCCCTCCACTTT
CDR3: CASRQGNSPLHF

J: TRBJ2-7
size: -
D: TRBD1
V: TRBV6-2/TRBV6-3
DNA: TGTGCCAGCAGTTACTCCGGGACAGGGGGTTACGAGCAGTACTTC
CDR3: CASSYSGTGGYEQYF

J: TRBJ2-7
size: -
D: TRBD2
V: TRBV2
DNA: TGTGCCAGCAACGGGGGGGCCCTCTCCTACGAGCAGTACTTC
CDR3: CASNGGALSYEQYF

J: TRBJ1-2
size: -
D: TRBD1
V: TRBV28
DNA: TGTGCCAGCAGTTCGGGACAGAACTATGGCTACACCTTC
CDR3: CASSSGQNYGYTF

J: TRBJ2-7
size: -
D: -
V: TRBV2
DNA: TGTGCCAGCACTCTAGGAGGGGGATGGCAGTACTTC
CDR3: CASTLGGGWQYF

J: TRBJ1-3
size: -
D: -
V: TRBV9
DNA: TGTGCCAGCAGCGTGGGGGATGGAAACACCATATATTTT
CDR3: CASSVGDGNTIYF

J: TRBJ1-3
size: few
D: TRBD1
V: TRBV2
DNA: TGTGCCAGCAGCCCACAGGGGGCGTCTGGAAACACCATATATTTT
CDR3: CASSPQGASGNTIYF

J: TRBJ1-1
size: few
D: -
V: TRBV11-1
DNA: TGTGCCAGCAGCTTAGAGGGGGGAAATGCTTTCTTT
CDR3: CASSLEGGNAFF

J: TRBJ1-2
size: -
D: -
V: TRBV6-5
DNA: TGTGCCAGCAGTTCGACGGGCCTCTATGGCTACACCTTC
CDR3: CASSSTGLYGYTF

J: TRBJ2-1
size: -
D: -
V: TRBV5-4
DNA: TGTGCCAGCAGCTTTCCGGGACGCAACAGCAATGAGCAGTTCTTC
CDR3: CASSFPGRNSNEQFF

J: TRBJ1-5
size: -
D: -
V: TRBV18
DNA: TGTGCCAGCTCACCACCGTACGGCAGCCGGAATCAGCCCCAGCATTTT
CDR3: CASSPPYGSRNQPQHF

J: TRBJ1-6
size: -
D: -
V: TRBV5-6
DNA: TGTGCCAGCAGCTTCCCAGCAGGTAATTCACCCCTCCACTTT
CDR3: CASSFPAGNSPLHF

J: TRBJ1-2
size: -
D: TRBD1
V: TRBV12-3/TRBV12-4
DNA: TGTGCCAGCAGTCGGGACAGGAGCTATGGCTACACCTTC
CDR3: CASSRDRSYGYTF

J: TRBJ2-2
size: -
D: -
V: TRBV6-5
DNA: TGTGCCAGCAGTAAGGGGACCGGGGAGCTGTTTTTT
CDR3: CASSKGTGELFF

J: TRBJ1-5
size: once
D: TRBD1
V: TRBV4-1
DNA: TGCGCCAGCAGCCCCAGGGGGCGCGGCAATCAGCCCCAGCATTTT
CDR3: CASSPRGRGNQPQHF

J: TRBJ2-3
size: -
D: -
V: TRBV9
DNA: TGTGCCAGCAGCGTAGATTCGGTCCCCTTGGATGGGCAGTATTTT
CDR3: CASSVDSVPLDGQYF

J: TRBJ1-4
size: -
D: -
V: TRBV10-3
DNA: TGTGCCATCAATCGGGGCCCTAATGAAAAACTGTTTTTT
CDR3: CAINRGPNEKLFF

J: TRBJ2-7
size: -
D: -
V: TRBV7-9
DNA: TGTGCCAGCAGCTTATCGCTCGAGCAGTACTTC
CDR3: CASSLSLEQYF

J: TRBJ2-5
size: -
D: -
V: TRBV5-1
DNA: TGCGCCAGCAGCTTCGAAGACAGGAGTAGAGAGACCCAGTACTTC
CDR3: CASSFEDRSRETQYF

J: TRBJ1-3
size: -
D: -
V: TRBV5-1
DNA: TGCGCCAGCAGCTATTCAGGGCCCACTGGAAACACCATATATTTT
CDR3: CASSYSGPTGNTIYF

J: TRBJ2-1
size: -
D: -
V: TRBV4-3
DNA: TGCGCCAGCAGCCAAGATTTTATGGAGGGGAGGAGTTTAGGTGAGCAGTTCTTC
CDR3: CASSQDFMEGRSLGEQFF